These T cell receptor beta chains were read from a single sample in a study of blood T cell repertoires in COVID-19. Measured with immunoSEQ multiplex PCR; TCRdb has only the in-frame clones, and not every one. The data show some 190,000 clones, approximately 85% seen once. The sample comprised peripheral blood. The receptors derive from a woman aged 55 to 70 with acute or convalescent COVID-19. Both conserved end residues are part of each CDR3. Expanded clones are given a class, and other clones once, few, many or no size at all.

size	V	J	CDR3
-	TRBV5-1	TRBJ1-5	CASSADRDQPQHF
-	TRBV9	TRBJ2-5	CASSVVQGETQYF
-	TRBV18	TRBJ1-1	CASSTQQGGTEAFF
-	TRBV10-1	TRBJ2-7	CASSPGQAGEQYF
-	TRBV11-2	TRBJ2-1	CASSLIVGANNEQFF
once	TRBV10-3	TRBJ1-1	CAISGVAPGDTEAFF
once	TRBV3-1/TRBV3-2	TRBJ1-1	CASSPGVNTEAFF
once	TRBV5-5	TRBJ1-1	CASSDQGRGNTEAFF
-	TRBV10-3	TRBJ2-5	CATGDWPAQETQYF
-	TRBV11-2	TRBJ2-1	CASSLGVSVNEQFF
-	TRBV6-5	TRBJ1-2	CASSSRGGRGLYGYTF
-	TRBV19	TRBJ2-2	CASSIDPGLADNTGELFF
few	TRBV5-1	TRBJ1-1	CASSLLDTEAFF
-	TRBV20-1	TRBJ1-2	CSASAGGYGYTF
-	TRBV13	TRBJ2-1	CASSLEGVGAVDSYNEQFF
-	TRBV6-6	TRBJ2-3	CASSYSAQGKVSQYF
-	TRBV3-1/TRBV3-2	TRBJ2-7	CASSQRTSRLAGHYEQYF
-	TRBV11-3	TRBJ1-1	CASSLEGWGVGANTEAFF
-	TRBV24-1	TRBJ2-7	CATSAGTGGRYEQYF
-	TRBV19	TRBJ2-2	CASSLPTGGSVGELFF
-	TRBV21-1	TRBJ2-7	CASSKPPGTRYEQYF
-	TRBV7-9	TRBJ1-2	CASSLGQFYGYTF
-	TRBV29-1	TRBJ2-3	CSVDTSGSKSLTDTQYF
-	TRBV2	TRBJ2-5	CASTGSQETQYF
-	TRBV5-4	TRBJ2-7	CASSFNSLAGEEQYF
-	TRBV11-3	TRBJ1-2	CASSPPGLNYGYTF
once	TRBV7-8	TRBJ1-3	CASSLETLGNTIYF
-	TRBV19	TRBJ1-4	CASSIAGIEEKLFF
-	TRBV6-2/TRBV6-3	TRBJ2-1	CASSYSGSSTSGRSQQFF
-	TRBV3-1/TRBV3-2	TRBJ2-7	CASSPRGAEIGQYF
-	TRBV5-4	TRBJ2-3	CASSFRGRHVPDTQYF
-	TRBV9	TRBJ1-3	CASSVASGSGNTIYF
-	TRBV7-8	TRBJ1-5	CASSLGSGQGASLSQHF
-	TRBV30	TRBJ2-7	CAWRGWDRDYEQYF
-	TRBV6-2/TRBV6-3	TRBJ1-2	CASSYSQGIDGYTF
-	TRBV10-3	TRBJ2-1	CAISESGFSGDEQFF
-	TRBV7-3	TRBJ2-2	CASSLMGQGTGELFF
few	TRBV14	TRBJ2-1	CASSQAGTAFNEQFF
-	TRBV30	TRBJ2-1	CAWSSNPGLGSYNEQFF
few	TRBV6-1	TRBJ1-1	CASSEPGQGTEAFF
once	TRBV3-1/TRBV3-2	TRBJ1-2	CASSQERGGLYGYTF